One sample yielded the 26 T cell receptor beta chains listed below, sequenced in a study of metastatic and nonmetastatic thyroid tumors. TCRdb re-called clones from the PCR reads using MiXCR. The data hold about 21,000 clones, with under 30% observed a single time. Among the patients, none had received any treatment before thyroid surgery. The specimen was tumor tissue. These receptor sequences come from a male donor with papillary thyroid cancer or a benign thyroid nodule (not recorded which). Some clones in this sample may be carry-over from other donors' samples.

This chain uses TRBV18 with TRBJ1-1; D gene ambiguous. V was cut by 3 bases and J by 1 base, with 6 bases left in between. Germline values: CDR1 KGHSH, CDR2 LQKENI. This CDR3 comprises 13 residues. CDR3 residues: CASSPTQNTEAFF. CDR3 nucleotides: TGTGCCAGCTCACCCACTCAGAACACTGAAGCTTTCTTT.

The CDR3 DNA sequence: TGTGCCAGCAGCCGGGACCTCAATCAGCCCCAGCATTTT. Its translation: CASSRDLNQPQHF. The genes are TRBV3-1 and TRBJ1-5; D is perhaps TRBD1 (5 bases). Trimming left V 4 bases short and J 3 bases short, with 7 bases between. The CDR3 covers 13 residues. The V gene's germline CDR1 is LGHDT and CDR2 YNNKEL (reference sequence).

By its share, this clone is medium-sized. This chain uses TRBV2 with TRBJ2-3; tentatively, D is TRBD1 or TRBD2 (5 bases each). The V end lost 4 bases, the J end lost 2 bases, and 10 bases lay between the germline ends. The CDR3 consists of 14 residues. Per the germline V gene, CDR1 is SNHLY and CDR2 is FYNNEI. CDR3: CASSAWGNTDTQYF. The CDR3 DNA is TGTGCCAGCAGTGCGTGGGGGAACACAGATACGCAGTATTTT.

The chain carries TRBV4-2 and TRBJ1-1; D is unclear. Germline assignment: CDR1 LGHNA and CDR2 YNFKEQ. This CDR3 region has 13 residues. Trimming left V 0 bases short and J 4 bases short, with 6 bases between. The CDR3 DNA reads as TGTGCCAGCAGCCAAGATACTGGCACTGAAGCTTTCTTT. Translating it yields CASSQDTGTEAFF.

This clone was seen ten or more times. The chain has TRBV4-1 and TRBJ2-5; D is ambiguous. Trimming shortened V by 0 bases and J by 1 base, and 15 bases separated the two germline ends. CDR3 length: 17 residues. Looked up from germline, CDR1 is MGHRA and CDR2 is YSYEKL. The CDR3 reads CASSQDTFLASQETQYF. Written as DNA, the CDR3 is TGCGCCAGCAGCCAAGATACCTTCCTGGCGAGCCAAGAGACCCAGTACTTC.

J is TRBJ2-5 and V is TRBV3-1, with D possibly being TRBD1 (5 bases). The CDR3 consists of 16 residues. The germline gives CDR1 LGHDT, CDR2 YNNKEL (reference sequence). V was pared by 0 bases and J by 4 bases, with 15 bases between. CDR3 loop: CASSQDPGGAGETQYF. The DNA of the CDR3 is TGTGCCAGCAGCCAAGACCCCGGTGGGGCAGGAGAGACCCAGTACTTC.

Remarks on this clone: Compared with germline, one end of the junction differs, possibly owing to a read error. The chain couples TRBV20-1 to TRBJ2-7; no reliable D call. This CDR3 has 13 residues. CDR1 is DFQATT and CDR2 is SNEGSKA in the germline V gene (reference sequence). CDR3 protein: CSATPGLHYEQNF. The CDR3 bases are TGCAGTGCCACGCCGGGTCTTCACTACGAGCAGAACTTC.

In its sample, this clone is medium-sized (0.01 to 0.1%). This chain's CDR3 is CAWNDLTGEKLFF. The CDR3 nucleotides read TGTGCCTGGAACGACTTAACAGGTGAAAAACTGTTTTTT. The V call is TRBV30, the J call TRBJ1-4, with TRBD1 as a possible D gene (5 bases). V lost 4 bases to trimming and J lost 7 bases, with 13 bases between them. Germline CDR1 GTSNPN, CDR2 SVGIG (reference sequence). The CDR3 has 13 residues.

In its sample, this clone is medium-sized. The chain carries TRBV3-1 and TRBJ2-7, with 11 bases fitting TRBD2. With 4 bases clipped from V and 1 base from J, the junction kept 6 bases outside the gene matches. This CDR3 contains 16 residues. Germline CDR1 reads LGHDT; CDR2 reads YNNKEL (reference sequence). CDR3 loop: CASSPLSGRASYEQYF. CDR3 DNA: TGTGCCAGCAGCCCCCTTAGCGGGAGGGCTTCCTACGAGCAGTACTTC.

This clone was counted only a few times. The CDR3 sequence is CASSYLRTGGYGYTF. The CDR3 nucleotides read TGTGCCAGCAGTTATTTAAGGACAGGGGGCTATGGCTACACCTTC. The chain combines TRBV6-6 with TRBJ1-2; 10 bases map to TRBD1. The V gene's germline CDR1 is MNHNY and CDR2 SVGAGI (reference sequence). The CDR3 has 15 amino acids. V shed 3 bases, J shed 4 bases, and the junction held 5 bases outside the gene matches.

This clone has a handful of counts. The gene calls are TRBV15 and TRBJ2-3; tentatively, D is TRBD1 (5 bases). Germline V gene data show CDR1 as LNHNV and CDR2 as YYDKDF (reference sequence). Between the trimmed V and J ends, which lost 7 bases and 2 bases, there was a span of 13 bases. This CDR3 spans 14 amino acids. As DNA, the CDR3 is TGTGCCACCACCCCAGGGATGGACACAGATACGCAGTATTTT. Translating gives CATTPGMDTDTQYF. The variable domain in full, completed from reference TRBV15 and TRBJ2-3, reads DAMVIQNPRYQVTQFGKPVTLSCSQTLNHNVMYWYQQKSSQAPKLLFHYYDKDFNNEADTPDNFQSRRPNTSFCFLDIRSPGLGDTAMYLCATTPGMDTDTQYFGPGTRLTVL.

There are many counts of this clone. As DNA, the CDR3 is TGCGCCAGCAGCCAAGATTCAGGTATTAACACTGAAGCTTTCTTT. Protein product: CASSQDSGINTEAFF. J is TRBJ1-1 and V is TRBV4-1; D remains ambiguous. Deletions cut 0 bases from V and 2 bases from J, with 10 bases between. The length of the CDR3 is 15 residues. From germline, CDR1 is MGHRA and CDR2 YSYEKL.

This clone was picked up a small number of times. The chain employs TRBV6-1 and TRBJ1-1, with 7 bases that match TRBD1. Germline assignment: CDR1 MNHNS and CDR2 SASEGT. The CDR3 has 14 amino acids. The trim removed 5 bases at V and 5 bases at J, leaving 8 bases unmatched. CDR3 region: CASSPQTGRTEAFF. Here the CDR3 DNA reads TGTGCCAGCAGTCCCCAGACAGGGCGGACTGAAGCTTTCTTT.

V is TRBV12-3 or TRBV12-4 and J is TRBJ2-2, with 8 bases fitting TRBD1. This CDR3 region has 15 residues. The J segment lost 4 bases and the V segment lost 4 bases, leaving 5 bases of the junction unmatched. The CDR3 DNA follows: TGTGCCAGCAGTTGGGGGACAGGTTCCACCGGGGAGCTGTTTTTT. Translated: CASSWGTGSTGELFF.

In this sample, this clone is medium-sized. CDR3: CSASQKGGGEKLFF. In DNA form, the CDR3 reads TGCAGTGCTAGCCAGAAGGGAGGGGGTGAAAAACTGTTTTTT. The chain recombines TRBV20-1 with TRBJ1-4, with D maybe TRBD1 (6 bases). Germline assignment: CDR1 DFQATT and CDR2 SNEGSKA (reference sequence). The CDR3 has 14 residues. Between the trimmed V and J ends, which lost 3 bases and 7 bases, there was a span of 15 bases.

The chain employs TRBV20-1 and TRBJ1-1; weak D call: TRBD1 (5 bases). V lost 5 bases to trimming and J lost 10 bases, with 17 bases between them. The germline CDR1 and CDR2 sequences are DFQATT and SNEGSKA (reference sequence). The CDR3 runs to 12 residues. The CDR3 DNA reads as TGCAGTGCTTCTTCCTCGGGACGGGTAGCTTTCTTT. Its protein product is CSASSSGRVAFF.

With regard to this clone: Sequence at one end of the junction differs from germline and may be a read error. The genes are TRBV5-1 and TRBJ1-2, with 7 bases that match TRBD1. In germline, CDR1 is SGHRS, CDR2 YFSETQ. The CDR3 length is 14 residues. CDR3 loop: CASSPGQANYGYNF. CDR3 in DNA: TGCGCCAGCAGCCCAGGACAGGCGAACTATGGCTACAACTTC.

This clone has more than one count but fewer than ten. This clone may be a read error of a much larger clone one base away. The chain carries TRBV12-3 or TRBV12-4 and TRBJ1-4; 7 bases map to TRBD1. This CDR3 has 15 residues. The CDR3 region is CAGRRDSATNEKLFF. The DNA for the CDR3 is TGTGCCGGCAGGCGGGACAGCGCAACTAATGAAAAACTGTTTTTT.

The V and J genes are TRBV11-2 and TRBJ2-7; the match to TRBD2 covers 7 bases. This CDR3 is built from 16 residues. Germline assignment: CDR1 SGHAT and CDR2 FQNNGV. V lost 5 bases, J lost 4 bases, and 14 bases stayed unmatched. CDR3 nucleotide sequence: TGTGCCAGCAGCCCGCCGGACGGGGGGACCCGGTACGAGCAGTACTTC. Its translation: CASSPPDGGTRYEQYF.

With respect to this clone: Being one base from a much bigger clone, this may be a read error. Other DNA sequences from this sample encode an identical CDR3 as well. J is TRBJ2-7 and V is TRBV5-5, with D perhaps being TRBD1 or TRBD2 (5 bases each). Germline lookup yields CDR1 SGHKS and CDR2 YYEKEE (reference sequence). This CDR3 is built from 13 residues. The CDR3 protein is CASSPEGFHEQYF. The CDR3 region has the DNA TGCGCCAGCAGCCCCGAGGGGTTTCACGAGCAGTACTTC.

The V and J genes are TRBV6-1 and TRBJ2-3, with D possibly being TRBD2 (6 bases). The CDR3 runs 13 residues. Germline CDR1 reads MNHNS; CDR2 reads SASEGT. Deletions cut 6 bases from V and 0 bases from J, with 7 bases between. The DNA of the CDR3 is TGTGCCAGCAGGGGGACTAGCACAGATACGCAGTATTTT. Amino acids: CASRGTSTDTQYF.

This clone was seen many times. Distinct nucleotide sequences in the sample also encode this CDR3. The chain links TRBV9 to TRBJ2-5; D is ambiguous. Trimming took off 5 bases at V and 5 bases at J, with 13 bases between the two ends. CDR3 size: 13 residues. Germline V gives CDR1 SGDLS, CDR2 YYNGEE. CDR3 residues: CASSSPVGETQYF. In DNA form, the CDR3 reads TGTGCCAGCAGTTCCCCTGTCGGCGAGACCCAGTACTTC.

The gene calls are TRBV19 and TRBJ1-1; D call uncertain. Germline CDR1 is LNHDA and CDR2 is SQIVND (reference sequence). The CDR3 runs 14 residues. With 6 bases removed from V and 0 bases from J, the gap between germline ends came to 11 bases. CDR3 sequence reads: CASRSPSLNTEAFF. In nucleotides, the CDR3 is TGTGCCAGTAGATCACCCAGCTTGAACACTGAAGCTTTCTTT.

This clone is labeled as medium-sized. This chain joins TRBV6-1 and TRBJ1-2; D gene ambiguous. V lost 8 bases to trimming and J lost 6 bases, with 19 bases between them. The V gene's germline CDR1 is MNHNS and CDR2 SASEGT. This CDR3 is built from 14 residues. The CDR3 region has the DNA TGTGCCAGCGGGCCCCACAGTGCCTGGGATGGCTACACCTTC. The encoded protein is CASGPHSAWDGYTF.

This clone came up a few times. This may be a read error, as it is one base from a much larger clone. The conserved final phenylalanine or tryptophan is absent from the CDR3, which likely points to a read error. The V call is TRBV7-3, the J call TRBJ1-1; D gene uncertain. Per germline, CDR1 SGHTA and CDR2 FQGTGA. The CDR3 spans 13 residues. Trimming pared 3 bases from V and 1 base from J, leaving 6 bases between. CDR3 sequence: CASSFLQNTEAFL. CDR3 bases: TGTGCCAGCAGCTTTCTCCAGAACACTGAAGCTTTCCTT.

The J gene is TRBJ1-2, the V gene TRBV12-5, with a tentative D call TRBD1 (5 bases). V was shortened by 6 bases and J by 1 base, with 15 bases between the two germline ends. The length of the CDR3 is 15 residues. Germline-derived CDR1 and CDR2 are LGHNT and FRNRAP. In nucleotides, the CDR3 is TGTGCTAGTGGGGAATCGGGACCGCATAACTATGGCTACACCTTC. Translating it yields CASGESGPHNYGYTF.